The 19 T cell receptor beta chains given below trace back to one sample, sequenced in a study of T cell responses to AZD1222 COVID-19 vaccine. Sequenced by immunoSEQ multiplex PCR; TCRdb stores in-frame clones only, minus some. Of some 150,000 clones listed, 92% are singletons. Sequenced material: peripheral blood, taken on day 0 of AZD1222 vaccination. These receptors were taken from an adult in good health.

The chain links TRBV10-3 to TRBJ1-1, with 9 nucleotides matching TRBD1. This CDR3 has 14 residues. Germline V gene lookup returns CDR1 ENHRY and CDR2 SYGVKD. Losses at the gene ends were 2 bases for V and 4 bases for J; bases not matched to a gene: 2. CDR3 coding DNA: TGTGCCATCAGTGAGGGGACAGGGACCACTGAAGCTTTCTTT. Translation: CAISEGTGTTEAFF.

This clone was recorded once. The V gene is TRBV7-9, the J gene TRBJ1-2, with D perhaps TRBD1 (5 bases). V was cut by 2 bases and J by 4 bases, with 11 bases left in between. This CDR3 region has 14 residues. From germline, CDR1 is SEHNR and CDR2 FQNEAQ (reference sequence). Written as DNA, the CDR3 is TGTGCCAGCAGCTTACTCGAGGGGCCCTATGGCTACACCTTC. It encodes CASSLLEGPYGYTF.

CDR3 sequence reads: CASSEVAGQHNEQFF. The CDR3 region has the DNA TGTGCCAGCAGTGAGGTAGCGGGGCAACACAATGAGCAGTTCTTC. The V call is TRBV6-4, the J call TRBJ2-1; TRBD2 agrees at 8 bases. The germline gives CDR1 MRHNA, CDR2 SNTAGT. Trimming cost V 3 bases and J 5 bases; bases outside gene matches: 6. The CDR3 has 15 residues.

The gene calls are TRBV7-9 and TRBJ2-7; D is uncertain. V was trimmed by 6 bases and J by 0 bases, leaving 6 bases between them. In germline, CDR1 is SEHNR, CDR2 FQNEAQ (reference sequence). CDR3 length: 12 amino acids. The CDR3 DNA follows: TGTGCCAGCAGTTCCAGCTCCTACGAGCAGTACTTC. Its protein is CASSSSSYEQYF.

V gene TRBV5-4 combines with J gene TRBJ1-2; no clear D. CDR3 size: 13 residues. The ends were cut back, 5 bases at V and 0 bases at J, with 8 bases in the middle. Germline-derived CDR1 and CDR2 are SGHNT and YYREEE (reference sequence). For the CDR3, the DNA is TGTGCCAGCAGGCACAAATCTAACTATGGCTACACCTTC. Protein product: CASRHKSNYGYTF.

The chain carries TRBV7-2 and TRBJ1-5; D might be TRBD1 (5 bases). This CDR3 has 15 residues. Trimming removed 3 bases from V and 7 bases from J, with 16 bases in between. Germline lookup yields CDR1 SGHTA and CDR2 FQGNSA. The chain's CDR3 is CASSLPGRRGQPQHF. For the CDR3, the DNA is TGTGCCAGCAGCTTGCCGGGGCGGAGAGGACAGCCCCAGCATTTT.

In its sample, this clone was seen once. The chain links TRBV6-5 to TRBJ1-6; D is unresolved. V lost 2 bases and J lost 5, with 7 bases in between. The CDR3 loop spans 14 amino acids. Per the germline V gene, CDR1 is MNHEY and CDR2 is SVGAGI. The CDR3 loop reads CASSYRQDNSPLHF. CDR3 nucleotides: TGTGCCAGCAGTTACAGGCAGGATAATTCACCCCTCCACTTT.

The chain couples TRBV6-6 to TRBJ1-6; 8 bases match TRBD1. V gave up 5 bases and J gave up 6 bases; unmatched junction bases: 6. The germline V gene encodes CDR1 MNHNY and CDR2 SVGAGI (reference sequence). The CDR3 extends over 15 amino acids. CDR3 sequence: CASSGTGGGNSPLHF. The CDR3 region has the DNA TGTGCCAGCAGTGGGACAGGCGGGGGTAATTCACCCCTCCACTTT.

This clone was observed once. V and J are TRBV18 and TRBJ2-3, with D possibly being TRBD1 or TRBD2 (7 bases each). V gave up 6 bases and J gave up 4 bases, with 11 bases separating them. The germline V gene encodes CDR1 KGHSH and CDR2 LQKENI. The CDR3 runs to 13 residues. The CDR3 region has the DNA TGTGCCAGCTCCCCAGGGGGGGCAGATACGCAGTATTTT. Translating gives CASSPGGADTQYF.

This clone was recorded once. Germline is not matched at one junction end, which may reflect a read error. The chain links TRBV3-1 (or the pseudogene TRBV3-2) to TRBJ1-1; 8 bases are a match to TRBD1. This CDR3 contains 10 residues. Germline CDR1 is LGHDT and CDR2 is YNNKEL (reference sequence). The CDR3 coding sequence is TGTGCCAGCAGCCAGGGACAGGAGCAATTT. Protein product: CASSQGQEQF.

As DNA, the CDR3 is TGTGCCACCAGTGATTTTGGTCCTGATCAGCCCCAGCATTTT. It specifies CATSDFGPDQPQHF. V gene TRBV24-1 combines with J gene TRBJ1-5; no clear D gene. V dropped 1 base and J dropped 5 bases, with 8 bases sitting between them. The V gene's germline CDR1 is KGHDR and CDR2 SFDVKD. The CDR3 runs to 14 residues.

V usage is TRBV28 and J usage is TRBJ2-2, with unresolved D. Trimming left V 8 bases short and J 8 bases short, with 6 bases between. There are 10 residues in the CDR3. Germline values: CDR1 MDHEN, CDR2 SYDVKM. In nucleotides, the CDR3 is TGTGCCAGCCTCGGTGGGGAGCTGTTTTTT. It is translated as CASLGGELFF.

The rearrangement uses TRBV20-1 and TRBJ2-7, with 7 positions matching TRBD1. The CDR3 totals 14 residues. V trimming: 3 bases; J trimming: 3 bases; junction bases outside the gene matches: 8. CDR1 is DFQATT and CDR2 is SNEGSKA in the germline V gene (reference sequence). CDR3 nucleotide sequence: TGCAGTGCTAGTACCGGGACAGCTCGCTACGAGCAGTACTTC. The encoded protein is CSASTGTARYEQYF.

The chain is built from TRBV7-2 and TRBJ2-5, with 7 bases fitting TRBD1. V shed 5 bases and J 2 bases; nucleotides not matched to a gene: 5. CDR1 SGHTA and CDR2 FQGNSA come from the germline V gene. This CDR3 spans 14 amino acids. DNA for the CDR3: TGTGCCAGCAGCCGGGACAGAAATCAAGAGACCCAGTACTTC. This translates into CASSRDRNQETQYF.

This rearrangement joins TRBV3-1 (or the pseudogene TRBV3-2) to TRBJ1-1; TRBD1 matches at 9 bases. This CDR3 region has 13 residues. J gave up 4 bases and V 4 bases, and 1 base lay outside the gene matches. The germline V gene encodes CDR1 LGHDT and CDR2 YNNKEL (reference sequence). CDR3 in amino acids: CASSRQGGTEAFF. The DNA of the CDR3 is TGTGCCAGCAGCCGACAGGGGGGCACTGAAGCTTTCTTT.

This clone was seen only a few times. The J gene is TRBJ2-7, the V gene TRBV5-4; 8 nucleotides align to TRBD1. The germline gives CDR1 SGHNT, CDR2 YYREEE (reference sequence). The CDR3 consists of 15 residues. Germline trimming cut 4 bases from V and 5 bases from J; bases unmatched to any gene: 11. The CDR3 is CASSVAPRGLDEQYF. CDR3 bases: TGTGCCAGCAGCGTAGCCCCCAGGGGGCTCGACGAGCAGTACTTC.

The J gene is TRBJ1-6, the V gene TRBV2, with D unclear. The germline V gene has CDR1 SNHLY and CDR2 FYNNEI. Deletions cut 10 bases from V and 5 bases from J, with 12 bases between. The CDR3 is made up of 13 amino acids. CDR3 region: CATRTENNSPLHF. In nucleotides, the CDR3 is TGTGCCACCCGGACCGAAAATAATTCACCCCTCCACTTT.

CDR3 sequence: CASSINGGPQITYEQYF. CDR3 DNA sequence: TGTGCCAGTAGTATTAACGGGGGGCCACAGATAACCTACGAGCAGTACTTC. The rearrangement uses TRBV19 and TRBJ2-7, with D maybe TRBD2 (7 bases). In germline, CDR1 is LNHDA, CDR2 SQIVND (reference sequence). V lost 3 bases and J 2 bases, leaving 20 bases between the germline ends. The CDR3 length is 17 residues. Based on the CDR3 plus reference TRBV19 and TRBJ2-7, the full variable domain is DGGITQSPKYLFRKEGQNVTLSCEQNLNHDAMYWYRQDPGQGLRLIYYSQIVNDFQKGDIAEGYSVSREKKESFPLTVTSAQKNPTAFYLCASSINGGPQITYEQYFGPGTRLTVT.

The rearrangement uses TRBV19 and TRBJ2-1; 8 bases line up with TRBD2. The ends lost 5 bases at V and 2 bases at J; junction bases unmatched: 5. The CDR3 spans 15 residues. The germline CDR1 and CDR2 sequences are LNHDA and SQIVND (reference sequence). This CDR3 is CASSPPGGAYNEQFF. CDR3 bases: TGTGCCAGTAGTCCTCCCGGGGGGGCCTACAATGAGCAGTTCTTC.